A single sample gave rise to the 3 T cell receptor beta chains below, sequenced in a study of shared clonotypes between healthy human individuals. Only in-frame clones appear in the TCRdb table, and some are missing; sequencing was by immunoSEQ multiplex PCR. The profile shows about a million clones, approximately 80% of them singletons. The sample comprised memory CD4+ T cells from PBMCs. The subset: CD45RA-negative fraction. These receptors were collected from a man between 18 and 35 years old in good health. Some clones in this sample may be carry-over from other donors' samples.

This clone was seen a few times. The genes are TRBV2 and TRBJ1-5; D is ambiguous. Trimming shortened V by 7 bases and J by 6 bases, and 7 bases separated the two germline ends. CDR3 size: 11 residues. Looked up from germline, CDR1 is SNHLY and CDR2 is FYNNEI. In DNA form, the CDR3 reads TGTGCCAGCACCTCCGGTCAGCCCCAGCATTTT. Amino acid sequence: CASTSGQPQHF.

The J gene is TRBJ2-7, the V gene TRBV11-2; D is possibly TRBD2 (5 bases). The ends were cut back, 1 base at V and 0 bases at J, with 10 bases in the middle. The CDR3 covers 15 residues. Germline V lookup: CDR1 SGHAT, CDR2 FQNNGV. CDR3 sequence: CASSLVSGSSYEQYF. The CDR3 coding sequence is TGTGCCAGCAGCTTAGTAAGCGGCAGCTCCTACGAGCAGTACTTC.

The chain has TRBV18 and TRBJ1-5; the D gene is possibly TRBD1 (6 bases). V gave up 6 bases and J gave up 0 bases, with 12 bases separating them. Germline V gene data show CDR1 as KGHSH and CDR2 as LQKENI. The CDR3 length is 15 residues. CDR3 DNA sequence: TGTGCCAGCTCCGGGACATCTGATAGCAATCAGCCCCAGCATTTT. The encoded protein is CASSGTSDSNQPQHF.